The 27 T cell receptor beta chains in this list originate from one sample, sequenced in a study of T cell responses to AZD1222 COVID-19 vaccine. The repertoire was sequenced with immunoSEQ multiplex PCR; TCRdb's copy has only in-frame clones and lacks some. The profile covers 80,000 or so clones, with nearly 90% appearing a single time and about 1.6% taken by the ten largest. The sequenced sample was peripheral blood, obtained on day 0 of AZD1222 vaccination. The source is an adult in good health.

The chain combines TRBV11-2 with TRBJ2-3; no reliable D call. Germline V gives CDR1 SGHAT, CDR2 FQNNGV. The CDR3 is made up of 14 amino acids. Between the trimmed V and J ends, which lost 3 bases and 0 bases, there was a span of 7 bases. CDR3 nucleotides: TGTGCCAGCAGCTTTGACCAGAGCACAGATACGCAGTATTTT. The encoded protein is CASSFDQSTDTQYF. The variable domain in full, completed from reference TRBV11-2 and TRBJ2-3, reads EAGVAQSPRYKIIEKRQSVAFWCNPISGHATLYWYQQILGQGPKLLIQFQNNGVVDDSQLPKDRFSAERLKGVDSTLKIQPAKLEDSAVYLCASSFDQSTDTQYFGPGTRLTVL.

The genes are TRBV30 and TRBJ2-7; 7 bases are a match to TRBD1. This CDR3 has 14 residues. The V segment lost 1 base and the J segment 3 bases; nucleotides outside the gene matches: 6. Germline assignment: CDR1 GTSNPN and CDR2 SVGIG (reference sequence). The CDR3 region has the DNA TGTGCCTGGAGTGGGAGACAGGGATACTACGAGCAGTACTTC. Encoded protein: CAWSGRQGYYEQYF.

The chain is built from TRBV16 and TRBJ2-2; D may correspond to TRBD1 or TRBD2 (5 bases each). V gave up 2 bases and J gave up 4 bases, with 8 bases separating them. The CDR3 has 14 residues. Germline lookup yields CDR1 KGHSY and CDR2 FQNENV. The CDR3: CASSQGTGTGELFF. The CDR3 bases are TGTGCCAGCAGCCAAGGGACGGGCACCGGGGAGCTGTTTTTT.

This clone was detected a few times. The chain carries TRBV19 and TRBJ1-1; no firm D call. Deletions cut 4 bases from V and 1 base from J, with 7 bases between. The V gene's germline CDR1 is LNHDA and CDR2 SQIVND (reference sequence). This CDR3 is built from 13 residues. CDR3 loop: CASSKNKNTEAFF. CDR3 coding DNA: TGTGCCAGTAGTAAAAATAAGAACACTGAAGCTTTCTTT.

The chain's CDR3 is CASSPRDRSYEQYF. CDR3 bases: TGTGCCAGCTCACCCCGGGACAGATCCTACGAGCAGTACTTC. The chain is built from TRBV18 and TRBJ2-7; 7 bases line up with TRBD1. Trimming removed 3 bases from V and 1 base from J; junction bases left unmatched: 3. The germline gives CDR1 KGHSH, CDR2 LQKENI. The CDR3 covers 14 residues.

The V call is TRBV14, the J call TRBJ2-1; D is undetermined. There are 15 residues in the CDR3. Germline CDR1 reads SGHDN; CDR2 reads FVKESK. V lost 10 bases to trimming and J lost 5 bases, with 21 bases between them. In DNA, the CDR3 is TGTGCCACCGAGACGGGCGATCATCAAAACAATGAGCAGTTCTTC. This encodes CATETGDHQNNEQFF.

The chain recombines TRBV30 with TRBJ1-3, with D unclear. Germline V gene lookup returns CDR1 GTSNPN and CDR2 SVGIG (reference sequence). The CDR3 extends over 15 amino acids. V dropped 4 bases and J dropped 0 bases, with 13 bases sitting between them. The CDR3 DNA sequence: TGTGCCTGGACCCGGGCCTGGGACTCTGGAAACACCATATATTTT. Translating gives CAWTRAWDSGNTIYF.

The chain carries TRBV6-6 and TRBJ2-1, with D possibly being TRBD1 (6 bases). Germline values: CDR1 MNHNY, CDR2 SVGAGI (reference sequence). The CDR3 is made up of 11 amino acids. Deletions cut 6 bases from V and 8 bases from J, with 8 bases between. The CDR3 region has the DNA TGTGCCAGCAGCACAGGGTATGAGCAGTTCTTC. It codes for CASSTGYEQFF.

The chain joins TRBV27 to TRBJ2-7, with TRBD2 matching over 7 bases. Germline V lookup: CDR1 MNHEY, CDR2 SMNVEV (reference sequence). The CDR3 runs 16 residues. V lost 5 bases to trimming and J lost 1 base; unmatched junction nucleotides: 11. CDR3 sequence (DNA): TGTGCCAGCAGTAATTTGGGGAGGGGACCTTCCTACGAGCAGTACTTC. It is translated as CASSNLGRGPSYEQYF.

This chain uses TRBV7-9 with TRBJ2-7, with TRBD1 matching over 7 bases. J gave up 2 bases and V 1 base, and 2 bases lay outside the gene matches. This CDR3 has 14 residues. In germline, CDR1 is SEHNR, CDR2 FQNEAQ (reference sequence). The CDR3 loop reads CASSLDGTAYEQYF. The CDR3, as DNA: TGTGCCAGCAGCTTAGATGGGACAGCCTACGAGCAGTACTTC.

V gene TRBV28 combines with J gene TRBJ2-1, with a weak D call TRBD2 (6 bases). The length of the CDR3 is 16 residues. Germline V gene lookup returns CDR1 MDHEN and CDR2 SYDVKM. Trimming took 3 bases from V and 9 from J, leaving 21 bases between them. Written as DNA, the CDR3 is TGTGCCAGCAGTTTTAGTGGCGGGGAGAAGGAGGTTGAGCAGTTCTTC. Translating gives CASSFSGGEKEVEQFF.

The CDR3 spells CASIWGGRAYEKLFF. CDR3 DNA sequence: TGTGCCAGCATTTGGGGGGGGCGTGCATACGAAAAACTGTTTTTT. The J gene is TRBJ1-4, the V gene TRBV6-5; tentative D call: TRBD1 (6 bases). The CDR3 runs 15 residues. Trimming removed 7 bases at V and 8 bases at J, with 20 bases between. Germline V gene lookup returns CDR1 MNHEY and CDR2 SVGAGI.

This chain uses TRBV19 with TRBJ2-7; TRBD1 matches 9 bases. The CDR3 length is 15 residues. Germline loops: CDR1 LNHDA, CDR2 SQIVND (reference sequence). The V gene end was trimmed by 4 bases and the J gene end by 2 bases; junction bases not matched to a gene: 6. The DNA of the CDR3 is TGTGCCAGTAGTACGAGGACAGGGGTACCCTACGAGCAGTACTTC. It specifies CASSTRTGVPYEQYF.

The gene calls are TRBV19 and TRBJ1-4; 7 bases match TRBD1. CDR1 is LNHDA and CDR2 is SQIVND in the germline V gene (reference sequence). V dropped 9 bases and J dropped 0; count of bases not matched to a gene: 7. The CDR3 is 15 residues long. The CDR3: CASQGQTATNEKLFF. CDR3 nucleotides: TGTGCCAGCCAGGGACAGACTGCAACTAATGAAAAACTGTTTTTT.

This chain links TRBV7-2 with TRBJ1-4, with D possibly TRBD1 on 5 matching bases. The ends were cut back, 5 bases at V and 5 bases at J, with 15 bases in the middle. The CDR3 has 15 residues. Germline CDR1 reads SGHTA; CDR2 reads FQGNSA. The CDR3 sequence: CASSLGPEKNEKLFF. In nucleotides, the CDR3 is TGTGCCAGCAGCCTGGGGCCTGAGAAAAATGAAAAACTGTTTTTT.

V usage is TRBV7-9 and J usage is TRBJ2-7; possibly TRBD1 or TRBD2 for D (5 bases each). Germline V lookup: CDR1 SEHNR, CDR2 FQNEAQ (reference sequence). The ends were cut back, 3 bases at V and 4 bases at J, with 13 bases in the middle. This CDR3 has 14 amino acids. The CDR3 DNA is TGTGCCAGCAGCTTGGGGGAGATTGGGTACGAGCAGTACTTC. Its translation is CASSLGEIGYEQYF.

This chain links TRBV15 with TRBJ2-5; D remains unclear. Trimming cost V 4 bases and J 5 bases, with 11 bases left between them. The CDR3 totals 13 residues. The germline CDR1 and CDR2 sequences are LNHNV and YYDKDF (reference sequence). The DNA for the CDR3 is TGTGCCACCAGCACTATAAATCCTGAGACCCAGTACTTC. Translation gives CATSTINPETQYF. The full variable domain, rest sourced from reference TRBV15 and TRBJ2-5, is DAMVIQNPRYQVTQFGKPVTLSCSQTLNHNVMYWYQQKSSQAPKLLFHYYDKDFNNEADTPDNFQSRRPNTSFCFLDIRSPGLGDTAMYLCATSTINPETQYFGPGTRLLVL.

V and J are TRBV5-1 and TRBJ2-5; D gene unclear. Trimming took off 5 bases at V and 5 bases at J, with 10 bases between the two ends. Germline lookup yields CDR1 SGHRS and CDR2 YFSETQ. This CDR3 region has 12 residues. The CDR3 bases are TGCGCCAGCAGTGTAAATCGGGAGACCCAGTACTTC. It specifies CASSVNRETQYF.

CDR3 sequence: CASGDRFNYGYTF. Written as DNA, the CDR3 is TGTGCCAGCGGGGACAGGTTCAACTATGGCTACACCTTC. This sequence joins TRBV25-1 and TRBJ1-2; 8 bases fit TRBD1. J lost 2 bases, V lost 8 bases, and 4 bases had no gene match. This CDR3 has 13 amino acids. The germline V gene encodes CDR1 MGHDK and CDR2 SYGVNS.

This clone was counted between two and nine times. This chain links TRBV7-9 with TRBJ2-7; D ambiguous. This CDR3 region has 13 residues. Trimming cost V 6 bases and J 2 bases, with 11 bases left between them. Looked up from germline, CDR1 is SEHNR and CDR2 is FQNEAQ (reference sequence). CDR3 in amino acids: CASSPASTYEQYF. CDR3 DNA: TGTGCCAGCAGTCCAGCGTCCACCTACGAGCAGTACTTC. The full variable domain, with the rest looked up from reference TRBV7-9 and TRBJ2-7, is DTGVSQNPRHKITKRGQNVTFRCDPISEHNRLYWYRQTLGQGPEFLTYFQNEAQLEKSRLLSDRFSAERPKGSFSTLEIQRTEQGDSAMYLCASSPASTYEQYFGPGTRLTVT.

This clone was detected only once. J is TRBJ1-1 and V is TRBV7-3; D ambiguous. The V gene's germline CDR1 is SGHTA and CDR2 FQGTGA. V gave up 2 bases and J gave up 1 base, with 5 bases separating them. The CDR3 extends over 13 amino acids. The CDR3 region is CASSLAQNTEAFF. The CDR3 DNA reads as TGTGCCAGCAGCTTAGCCCAGAACACTGAAGCTTTCTTT.

This sequence joins TRBV6-2 or TRBV6-3 and TRBJ2-2, with TRBD2 identical over 12 bases. The CDR3 length is 16 residues. The ends lost 4 bases at V and 3 bases at J; junction bases unmatched: 3. Germline V gene lookup returns CDR1 MNHEY and CDR2 SVGEGT. Here the CDR3 reads CASSSRLAGDTGELFF. CDR3 sequence (DNA): TGTGCCAGCAGTTCGCGACTAGCGGGAGACACCGGGGAGCTGTTTTTT.

CDR3 coding DNA: TGTGCCACCAGTGATTTGGGTACAGATACGCAGTATTTT. As protein: CATSDLGTDTQYF. The J gene is TRBJ2-3, the V gene TRBV24-1; D remains unclear. The V gene's germline CDR1 is KGHDR and CDR2 SFDVKD. V gave up 0 bases and J gave up 3 bases, with 3 bases separating them. The CDR3 contains 13 residues.

This clone was counted once. The chain couples TRBV3-1 (or the pseudogene TRBV3-2) to TRBJ1-5, with 8 bases identical to TRBD1. This CDR3 is 15 amino acids long. Germline-derived CDR1 and CDR2 are LGHDT and YNNKEL (reference sequence). The V gene end was trimmed by 3 bases and the J gene end by 7 bases; junction bases not matched to a gene: 8. The chain's CDR3 is CASSQGPQGVQPQHF. CDR3 bases: TGTGCCAGCAGCCAGGGCCCACAGGGGGTCCAGCCCCAGCATTTT.

This clone appeared once. The rearrangement joins TRBV7-8 to TRBJ1-6; 7 bases map to TRBD1. V shed 5 bases and J 7 bases; nucleotides not matched to a gene: 8. The CDR3 covers 15 residues. CDR1 SGHVS and CDR2 FQNEAQ come from the germline V gene. This chain's CDR3 is CASSTQGSMNSPLHF. In DNA, the CDR3 is TGTGCCAGCAGCACACAGGGGAGCATGAATTCACCCCTCCACTTT.

The count of this clone is one. The chain's CDR3 is CASSYATSGRPDTQYF. The CDR3 coding sequence is TGTGCCAGCAGTTACGCGACTAGCGGGAGACCAGATACGCAGTATTTT. This chain joins TRBV6-5 and TRBJ2-3; 12 positions match TRBD2. J gave up 4 bases and V 2 bases, and 4 bases lay outside the gene matches. Germline V gives CDR1 MNHEY, CDR2 SVGAGI. This CDR3 is 16 amino acids long.

The gene calls are TRBV12-3 or TRBV12-4 and TRBJ2-2; maybe TRBD1 (6 bases). V lost 5 bases to trimming and J lost 6 bases, with 7 bases between them. This CDR3 region has 12 residues. The chain's CDR3 is CASSPGAGELFF. DNA of the CDR3: TGTGCCAGCAGTCCAGGGGCCGGGGAGCTGTTTTTT.